This T cell receptor beta chain derives from a study of neurological immune-mediated disorders. V lost 6 bases, J lost 9 bases, and 8 bases stayed unmatched. Germline V CDR1 and CDR2: DFQATT, SNEGSKA (reference sequence). CDR3 length: 12 amino acids. The method for making cDNA was 5'RACE, and it used 10-nucleotide random UMIs. In TCRdb, the 5' RACE reads were re-called with MiXCR into one record per CDR3 protein. The sample has about 59,000 distinct CDR3 sequences, 20% to 30% seen once. As for time point: technical triplicate 2. This clonotype occurred many times. No antigen is known for it. Study-wide results and caveats: Across subjects, expanded clones had no CDR3 amino acid sequences in common, pointing to private repertoires in all groups.

Sequenced: PBMCs. The source of this sequence is a man aged 55 to 70 with HTLV-1-associated myelopathy (HAM/TSP). The rearrangement uses TRBV20-1 and TRBJ1-5; TRBD1 agrees at 7 bases. CDR3 DNA: TGCAGTGCCATAGGGGGCCCGGGGCCCCAGCATTTT. It encodes CSAIGGPGPQHF.